The table lists the clone carrying this T cell receptor (beta chain) with a count of one. As yet, its antigen is unknown. CDR3 length equals 15 residues. J gave up 0 bases and V 4 bases, and 3 bases lay outside the gene matches. Germline V gives CDR1 SGHNT, CDR2 YENEEA. Profiled with immunoSEQ multiplex PCR; TCRdb holds only in-frame clones, not every one. The sample lists 35,000 to 45,000 clones; about 83% were seen once. The data stem from a study of OX40 agonist ivuxolimab in advanced cancers. Across the whole study: The patients got ivuxolimab, which is an agonistic anti-OX40 (CD134) antibody. Mean age approximately 59 years, range roughly 20 to 85; about 85% male. Intravenous ivuxolimab at 0.01 to 10 mg/kg was given to patients every 2 weeks.

Study conclusions and caveats: CD4+ T cells averaged fewer expanded clones than CD8+ T cells.

The specimen comprised CD4+ or CD8+ T cells sorted from blood, sampled in a trial of the OX40 agonist ivuxolimab. This sequence originates from an adult with an advanced solid tumor such as melanoma, head and neck, liver or kidney cancer. This sequence joins TRBV11-3 and TRBJ2-3, with 8 bases fitting TRBD1. CDR3 region: CASSWGTGSTDTQYF. The CDR3 DNA reads TGTGCCAGCAGCTGGGGGACAGGTAGCACAGATACGCAGTATTTT.